A selection of T cell receptor beta chains follows, all from one sample in a study of T cells in Graves' hyperthyroidism and ophthalmopathy. In TCRdb, the multiplex PCR reads were re-called with MiXCR into one record per CDR3 protein. The repertoire has about 590,000 distinct CDR3 sequences, 15% to 19% of them found once; the top ten carry roughly 6.6%. What was sequenced was blood. These receptors were taken from a woman aged 30 to 39 with Graves' hyperthyroidism. Each CDR3 is given without its conserved first and last residue. D genes are given only for firm matches.

j_gene: TRBJ1-1; v_gene: TRBV2; d_gene: NA; CDR3aa: ASSGSLSNTEAF
j_gene: TRBJ2-7; v_gene: TRBV9; d_gene: NA; CDR3aa: ASSGRTYEQY
j_gene: TRBJ2-3; v_gene: TRBV3-1; d_gene: TRBD1; CDR3aa: ASSPRQGTDTQY
j_gene: TRBJ2-5; v_gene: TRBV5-4; d_gene: TRBD2; CDR3aa: ASSGSGRALETQY
j_gene: TRBJ2-7; v_gene: TRBV24-1; d_gene: NA; CDR3aa: ATSDPGTNSYEQY
j_gene: TRBJ2-3; v_gene: TRBV5-1; d_gene: NA; CDR3aa: ASSLADSADTQY
j_gene: TRBJ2-1; v_gene: TRBV4-1; d_gene: TRBD2; CDR3aa: ASSHGEGRGRAGNEQF
j_gene: TRBJ2-7; v_gene: TRBV6-2/TRBV6-3; d_gene: NA; CDR3aa: ASSYFSGENEQY
j_gene: TRBJ2-2; v_gene: TRBV6-2/TRBV6-3; d_gene: NA; CDR3aa: ASILSQWTGELF
j_gene: TRBJ2-7; v_gene: TRBV10-3; d_gene: NA; CDR3aa: AIGREQY
j_gene: TRBJ2-3; v_gene: TRBV20-1; d_gene: TRBD2; CDR3aa: SASGTSGRADTQY
j_gene: TRBJ1-2; v_gene: TRBV29-1; d_gene: NA; CDR3aa: SAPGPVDYGYT
j_gene: TRBJ2-7; v_gene: TRBV20-1; d_gene: TRBD2; CDR3aa: SAREYGGGLAGLEEQY
j_gene: TRBJ2-4; v_gene: TRBV7-9; d_gene: NA; CDR3aa: ASSLESGYSQY
j_gene: TRBJ2-7; v_gene: TRBV12-3/TRBV12-4; d_gene: NA; CDR3aa: ASSLGGTVPYEQY
j_gene: TRBJ1-1; v_gene: TRBV25-1; d_gene: NA; CDR3aa: ASSESGTMNTEAF
j_gene: TRBJ2-1; v_gene: TRBV6-5; d_gene: NA; CDR3aa: ASSSGREQC
j_gene: TRBJ2-7; v_gene: TRBV9; d_gene: NA; CDR3aa: ASSVTPRDSYYEQY
j_gene: TRBJ2-1; v_gene: TRBV20-1; d_gene: TRBD1; CDR3aa: SARDVGYRGRLNEQF
j_gene: TRBJ2-1; v_gene: TRBV4-3; d_gene: TRBD2; CDR3aa: ASSQDQRGYNEQF
j_gene: TRBJ2-1; v_gene: TRBV6-5; d_gene: NA; CDR3aa: ASSYSGTPVDNEQF
j_gene: TRBJ2-5; v_gene: TRBV12-3/TRBV12-4; d_gene: NA; CDR3aa: ASSRGLPQETQY
j_gene: TRBJ2-2; v_gene: TRBV6-1; d_gene: TRBD2; CDR3aa: AITGTSFGELF
j_gene: TRBJ1-1; v_gene: TRBV5-1; d_gene: NA; CDR3aa: ASSPGRLVYTEAF
j_gene: TRBJ1-6; v_gene: TRBV7-2; d_gene: NA; CDR3aa: ASSSSSYNSPLH
j_gene: TRBJ1-3; v_gene: TRBV9; d_gene: NA; CDR3aa: ASSASGSQGNTIY
j_gene: TRBJ1-5; v_gene: TRBV27; d_gene: NA; CDR3aa: ASSHRGGNQPQH
j_gene: TRBJ2-7; v_gene: TRBV10-3; d_gene: TRBD2; CDR3aa: AISGLAVYEQY
j_gene: TRBJ2-1; v_gene: TRBV20-1; d_gene: NA; CDR3aa: SARLPGTSHNEQF
j_gene: TRBJ2-1; v_gene: TRBV15; d_gene: TRBD2; CDR3aa: ATSRVGTNNEQF
j_gene: TRBJ2-7; v_gene: TRBV7-9; d_gene: TRBD2; CDR3aa: ASSFYLGGVSSYEQY
j_gene: TRBJ2-7; v_gene: TRBV10-3; d_gene: NA; CDR3aa: ATTRQSSSYEQY
j_gene: TRBJ2-3; v_gene: TRBV18; d_gene: NA; CDR3aa: ASSPSTRTDTQY
j_gene: TRBJ1-2; v_gene: TRBV5-6; d_gene: NA; CDR3aa: ASSLVVGIRSYGYT
j_gene: TRBJ2-1; v_gene: TRBV19; d_gene: NA; CDR3aa: ASSTPANNNEQF
j_gene: TRBJ1-2; v_gene: TRBV5-6; d_gene: TRBD1; CDR3aa: ASSPGQGARGYT
j_gene: TRBJ1-1; v_gene: TRBV27; d_gene: TRBD1; CDR3aa: ASSLPGQEDTEAF
j_gene: TRBJ1-5; v_gene: TRBV30; d_gene: NA; CDR3aa: AWSVRGSQPQH
j_gene: TRBJ2-2; v_gene: TRBV6-1; d_gene: TRBD1; CDR3aa: ASSDPTGTGYTGELF
j_gene: TRBJ2-1; v_gene: TRBV12-3/TRBV12-4; d_gene: NA; CDR3aa: ANSSNVGEQF
j_gene: TRBJ2-5; v_gene: TRBV11-1; d_gene: NA; CDR3aa: ASSLSVAETQY
j_gene: TRBJ2-3; v_gene: TRBV7-2; d_gene: TRBD2; CDR3aa: ASSLDVASGRLGQY
j_gene: TRBJ2-7; v_gene: TRBV20-1; d_gene: NA; CDR3aa: SARDKTYEQY
j_gene: TRBJ2-2; v_gene: TRBV5-8; d_gene: TRBD1; CDR3aa: ASSSIGQGYTGELF